This section outlines one T cell receptor beta chain sequence together with its context. This record belongs to a study of blood T cell repertoires in COVID-19. Study overall: Samples taken during acute and convalescent COVID-19 were collected in the United States, Italy and Spain.

Germline values: CDR1 MDHEN, CDR2 SYDVKM. With 1 base clipped from V and 3 bases from J, the junction kept 7 bases outside the gene matches. This CDR3 contains 16 residues. As originally analysed: Reference gene primer amplification gave nucleated cell count estimates. Sequenced by immunoSEQ multiplex PCR; TCRdb stores in-frame clones only, minus some. The V and J calls and clone size come from that table; D and trimming were worked out from the DNA. The sample includes roughly 43,000 clones, 82% of them seen just once. The origin of this receptor is a woman in her 70s with acute or convalescent COVID-19. The V and J genes are TRBV28 and TRBJ2-7; 9 positions match TRBD2. Specimen: peripheral blood. The CDR3 region is CASSLLEGLARYEQYF. In DNA form, the CDR3 reads TGTGCCAGCAGTTTATTAGAGGGACTAGCCCGCTACGAGCAGTACTTC.